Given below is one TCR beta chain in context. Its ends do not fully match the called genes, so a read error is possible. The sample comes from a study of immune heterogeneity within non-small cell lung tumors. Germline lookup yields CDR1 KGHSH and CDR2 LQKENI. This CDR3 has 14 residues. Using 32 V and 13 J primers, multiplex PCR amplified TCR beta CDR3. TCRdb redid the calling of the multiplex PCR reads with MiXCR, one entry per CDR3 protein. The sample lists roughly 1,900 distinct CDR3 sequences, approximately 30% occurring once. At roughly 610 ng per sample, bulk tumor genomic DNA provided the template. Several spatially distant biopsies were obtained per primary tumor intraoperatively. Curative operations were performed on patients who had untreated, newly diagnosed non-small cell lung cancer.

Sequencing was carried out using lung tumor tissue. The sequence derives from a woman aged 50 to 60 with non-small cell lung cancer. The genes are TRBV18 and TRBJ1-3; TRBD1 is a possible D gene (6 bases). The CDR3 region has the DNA TGTGCCAGCTCACCGGACAGAACTGGAGACACCATATATTTT. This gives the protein CASSPDRTGDTIYF.